One and the same sample provided the 26 T cell receptor beta chains below, sequenced in a study of T cell repertoires in cytomegalovirus infection (dated by TCRdb to about 2019). Sequencer: Illumina HiSeq 1500. TCRdb applied fastp at Q25 and MiXCR to the public reads, then kept only in-frame beta chains. CDR3 protein sequences are deduplicated, and each keeps its most common genes and DNA. The sample data list hundreds of thousands of distinct CDR3 sequences, and less than 40% of these were observed just once. About 2.8% of the sample lies in the top ten. The sample consisted of PBMCs. The source is a human donor in good health (CMV status not recorded). Some clones in this sample may be carry-over from other donors' samples.

This clonotype was seen only a few times. V gene TRBV12-3 or TRBV12-4 combines with J gene TRBJ2-5, with 8 positions matching TRBD1. The CDR3 spans 16 residues. The trim removed 5 bases at V and 3 bases at J, leaving 11 bases unmatched. The CDR3 nucleotides read TGTGCCAGCAGTCCAGGGGTCCAGGGGGCTAAAGAGACCCAGTACTTC. Residues: CASSPGVQGAKETQYF.

This chain connects TRBV6-5 to TRBJ1-2; D gene ambiguous. The V gene's germline CDR1 is MNHEY and CDR2 SVGAGI. The CDR3 covers 13 residues. Between the trimmed V and J ends, which lost 7 bases and 7 bases, there was a span of 16 bases. Here the CDR3 DNA reads TGTGCCAGCACCGCCTGGCACGATTCTGGCTACACCTTC. Protein sequence: CASTAWHDSGYTF.

This clonotype was detected only a few times. This chain's CDR3 is CASSFNSPGRRGSYTF. CDR3 coding DNA: TGTGCCAGCAGTTTTAACTCGCCAGGGCGTAGAGGCAGCTACACCTTC. The chain employs TRBV28 and TRBJ1-2, with a tentative D call TRBD1 (5 bases). The CDR3 is 16 residues long. Germline CDR1 reads MDHEN; CDR2 reads SYDVKM. The V gene lost 3 bases and the J gene lost 9 bases, with 23 bases spanning the gap.

The rearrangement joins TRBV7-8 to TRBJ2-1; no clear D. CDR1 SGHVS and CDR2 FQNEAQ come from the germline V gene. V dropped 5 bases and J dropped 9 bases, with 14 bases sitting between them. The CDR3 length is 13 residues. The CDR3 here is CASSPTLGGEQFF. The CDR3 DNA is TGTGCCAGCAGCCCAACTCTAGGTGGTGAGCAGTTCTTC.

The chain has TRBV29-1 and TRBJ1-2; TRBD1 matches at 11 bases. CDR1 SQVTM and CDR2 ANQGSEA come from the germline V gene. This CDR3 region has 15 residues. The V gene end was trimmed by 5 bases and the J gene end by 1 base; junction bases not matched to a gene: 6. This chain's CDR3 is CSVQSGTGGNYGYTF. The CDR3 nucleotides read TGCAGCGTTCAGTCCGGGACAGGGGGTAACTATGGCTACACCTTC.

The CDR3 region is CATSRGGLAGDEETQYF. The CDR3 DNA is TGTGCCACCAGCAGAGGGGGACTAGCGGGAGATGAAGAGACCCAGTACTTC. The chain employs TRBV15 and TRBJ2-5, with 14 bases fitting TRBD2. The V gene end was trimmed by 1 base and the J gene end by 3 bases; junction bases not matched to a gene: 4. This CDR3 has 17 residues. The germline V gene encodes CDR1 LNHNV and CDR2 YYDKDF (reference sequence). Using reference TRBV15 and TRBJ2-5 for the parts outside the CDR3, the full variable domain is DAMVIQNPRYQVTQFGKPVTLSCSQTLNHNVMYWYQQKSSQAPKLLFHYYDKDFNNEADTPDNFQSRRPNTSFCFLDIRSPGLGDTAMYLCATSRGGLAGDEETQYFGPGTRLLVL.

The V gene is TRBV12-3 or TRBV12-4, the J gene TRBJ1-2; TRBD1 matches at 7 bases. The CDR3 loop spans 15 amino acids. Unmatched junction bases numbered 7, after V lost 3 bases and J lost 3 bases. This chain's CDR3 is CASSFGGGWDYGYTF. In DNA form, the CDR3 reads TGTGCCAGCAGTTTTGGAGGGGGCTGGGACTATGGCTACACCTTC.

The chain recombines TRBV12-3 or TRBV12-4 with TRBJ2-7; D possibly corresponds to TRBD1 (6 bases). CDR3 length: 13 residues. V lost 3 bases and J lost 4, with 10 bases in between. DNA of the CDR3: TGTGCCAGCAGTTTTGGGACATTTTACGAGCAGTACTTC. Translation gives CASSFGTFYEQYF.

This clonotype was picked up a small number of times. The genes are TRBV12-3 or TRBV12-4 and TRBJ2-4, with TRBD2 matching 11 bases. The CDR3 contains 17 residues. V trimming: 0 bases; J trimming: 0 bases; junction bases outside the gene matches: 1. CDR3 region: CASSLAGLAEAKNIQYF. CDR3 in DNA: TGTGCCAGCAGTTTAGCGGGACTAGCGGAAGCCAAAAACATTCAGTACTTC.

Ten or more counts support this clonotype. The chain combines TRBV7-2 with TRBJ2-4; D unresolved. The CDR3 runs 13 residues. Looked up from germline, CDR1 is SGHTA and CDR2 is FQGNSA. Trimming took 1 base from V and 5 from J, leaving 6 bases between them. CDR3 protein: CASSLERENIQYF. CDR3 DNA: TGTGCCAGCAGCTTAGAAAGGGAAAACATTCAGTACTTC.

This clonotype was seen a few times. This rearrangement joins TRBV7-8 to TRBJ1-4; D is perhaps TRBD1 (6 bases). V was pared by 0 bases and J by 7 bases, with 18 bases between. Germline V lookup: CDR1 SGHVS, CDR2 FQNEAQ. This CDR3 has 17 amino acids. CDR3 nucleotides: TGTGCCAGCAGCTTAGCCCCTGACGGGGGCCCCCCTGAAAAACTGTTTTTT. This gives the protein CASSLAPDGGPPEKLFF.

The genes are TRBV12-3 or TRBV12-4 and TRBJ1-1; unclear D gene. Trimming removed 6 bases at V and 4 bases at J, with 21 bases between. This CDR3 has 16 amino acids. The CDR3 is CASSSLGKRAATEAFF. CDR3 nucleotide sequence: TGTGCCAGCAGCAGCCTCGGGAAGCGGGCCGCCACTGAAGCTTTCTTT.

This clonotype appeared once. A much larger clone is a single base away; this may be a read error. The V gene is TRBV6-1, the J gene TRBJ1-2; D uncertain. The CDR3 loop spans 14 amino acids. Germline-derived CDR1 and CDR2 are MNHNS and SASEGT. CDR3 in DNA: TGTGCCCGCAGTGAATGGAGGGATCACAGTGGCTACACCTTC. Protein product: CARSEWRDHSGYTF.

This clonotype was seen a handful of times. This rearrangement joins TRBV12-3 or TRBV12-4 to TRBJ2-5; 7 nucleotides agree with TRBD1. V was pared by 5 bases and J by 4 bases, with 4 bases of the junction left unmatched. The CDR3 is made up of 13 amino acids. CDR3 bases: TGTGCCAGCAGTATACAGGGGTCAGAGACCCAGTACTTC. It yields the protein CASSIQGSETQYF.

A few counts support this clonotype. The rearrangement links TRBV20-1 to TRBJ1-1; 8 bases are a match to TRBD1. Germline trimming cut 6 bases from V and 5 bases from J; bases unmatched to any gene: 11. Germline CDR1 DFQATT, CDR2 SNEGSKA (reference sequence). This CDR3 is built from 14 residues. The CDR3 here is CSAPDRGRRTEAFF. CDR3 nucleotides: TGCAGTGCCCCCGACAGGGGAAGGCGTACTGAAGCTTTCTTT.

The chain uses TRBV29-1 and TRBJ1-3; TRBD1 matches 7 bases. Germline-derived CDR1 and CDR2 are SQVTM and ANQGSEA. The length of the CDR3 is 13 residues. J was trimmed by 2 bases and V by 6 bases; bases with no gene match: 4. The CDR3, as DNA: TGCAGCGTGAAGACAGGGACTGGAAACACCATATATTTT. Protein product: CSVKTGTGNTIYF.

The gene calls are TRBV27 and TRBJ2-7, with a possible D match to TRBD2 (5 bases). The CDR3 consists of 16 residues. Trimming cost V 5 bases and J 1 base, with 18 bases left between them. Germline lookup yields CDR1 MNHEY and CDR2 SMNVEV (reference sequence). For the CDR3, the DNA is TGTGCCAGCAGTCCAGCCGGCGTCGAGGGATCCTACGAGCAGTACTTC. The encoded protein is CASSPAGVEGSYEQYF.

V gene TRBV28 combines with J gene TRBJ1-1; D gene ambiguous. The germline V gene has CDR1 MDHEN and CDR2 SYDVKM. The CDR3 is 14 residues long. Trimming removed 5 bases from V and 3 bases from J, with 13 bases in between. As DNA, the CDR3 is TGTGCCAGCAGTCCCGATTGGGTTGACACTGAAGCTTTCTTT. Translated: CASSPDWVDTEAFF.

This clonotype was observed at least ten times. The V gene is TRBV7-2, the J gene TRBJ2-1, with D unresolved. The CDR3 has 13 amino acids. Germline V gives CDR1 SGHTA, CDR2 FQGNSA. The germline V and J ends were trimmed by 5 bases and 9 bases, with 14 bases remaining between them. The CDR3 sequence is CASSTDRPGEQFF. Written as DNA, the CDR3 is TGTGCCAGCAGCACAGACCGGCCCGGTGAGCAGTTCTTC.

This clonotype was observed a single time. This rearrangement joins TRBV2 to TRBJ2-2, with no clear D. This CDR3 contains 13 residues. Germline CDR1 SNHLY, CDR2 FYNNEI. The V gene lost 3 bases and the J gene lost 5 bases, with 7 bases spanning the gap. CDR3 coding DNA: TGTGCCAGCAGTGAGGAGTTAACCGGGGAGCTGTTTTTT. This encodes CASSEELTGELFF.

This clonotype appeared a few times. This CDR3 is CASGSGTADNEQFF. CDR3 in DNA: TGTGCCAGCGGCTCCGGGACAGCAGACAATGAGCAGTTCTTC. This chain connects TRBV7-3 to TRBJ2-1, with 7 bases fitting TRBD1. The germline V gene has CDR1 SGHTA and CDR2 FQGTGA. With 8 bases clipped from V and 5 bases from J, the junction kept 9 bases outside the gene matches. The CDR3 extends over 14 amino acids.

J is TRBJ1-2 and V is TRBV28; D is undetermined. Germline V gene data show CDR1 as MDHEN and CDR2 as SYDVKM. Trimming took off 2 bases at V and 5 bases at J, with 12 bases between the two ends. The CDR3 extends over 14 amino acids. CDR3 nucleotide sequence: TGTGCCAGCAGTTTAGTATCGGATTTGTATGGCTACACCTTC. Its protein is CASSLVSDLYGYTF.

This clonotype was counted between two and nine times. The J gene is TRBJ2-3, the V gene TRBV7-9; maybe TRBD1 (6 bases). Trimming shortened V by 1 base and J by 4 bases, and 12 bases separated the two germline ends. The germline V gene encodes CDR1 SEHNR and CDR2 FQNEAQ (reference sequence). This CDR3 region has 15 residues. The CDR3 nucleotides read TGTGCCAGCAGCTTAGTTGTGGGGGCGGCAGATACGCAGTATTTT. Encoded protein: CASSLVVGAADTQYF. Complete variable domain (other parts from reference TRBV7-9 and TRBJ2-3): DTGVSQNPRHKITKRGQNVTFRCDPISEHNRLYWYRQTLGQGPEFLTYFQNEAQLEKSRLLSDRFSAERPKGSFSTLEIQRTEQGDSAMYLCASSLVVGAADTQYFGPGTRLTVL.

This chain uses TRBV24-1 with TRBJ2-5, with D unclear. This CDR3 contains 16 residues. V lost 1 base and J lost 2, with 13 bases in between. The germline gives CDR1 KGHDR, CDR2 SFDVKD. The CDR3 reads CATSDFTESGQETQYF. Here the CDR3 DNA reads TGTGCCACCAGTGATTTTACAGAATCGGGTCAAGAGACCCAGTACTTC.

This clonotype was seen only a few times. The chain is built from TRBV7-6 and TRBJ2-1; 8 bases line up with TRBD2. V lost 0 bases to trimming and J lost 8 bases; unmatched junction nucleotides: 3. CDR1 SGHVS and CDR2 FNYEAQ come from the germline V gene. The CDR3 runs to 14 residues. CDR3 sequence reads: CASSLAGGGDEQFF. CDR3 sequence (DNA): TGTGCCAGCAGCTTAGCCGGGGGGGGAGATGAGCAGTTCTTC.

This clonotype occurred a few times. The chain employs TRBV11-2 and TRBJ1-2, with no clear D. This CDR3 comprises 16 residues. CDR1 and CDR2 (germline): SGHAT, FQNNGV. V was shortened by 2 bases and J by 3 bases, with 16 bases between the two germline ends. CDR3 region: CASSLRVSKFYYGYTF. The CDR3 bases are TGTGCCAGCAGCTTAAGGGTCTCCAAGTTTTACTATGGCTACACCTTC.